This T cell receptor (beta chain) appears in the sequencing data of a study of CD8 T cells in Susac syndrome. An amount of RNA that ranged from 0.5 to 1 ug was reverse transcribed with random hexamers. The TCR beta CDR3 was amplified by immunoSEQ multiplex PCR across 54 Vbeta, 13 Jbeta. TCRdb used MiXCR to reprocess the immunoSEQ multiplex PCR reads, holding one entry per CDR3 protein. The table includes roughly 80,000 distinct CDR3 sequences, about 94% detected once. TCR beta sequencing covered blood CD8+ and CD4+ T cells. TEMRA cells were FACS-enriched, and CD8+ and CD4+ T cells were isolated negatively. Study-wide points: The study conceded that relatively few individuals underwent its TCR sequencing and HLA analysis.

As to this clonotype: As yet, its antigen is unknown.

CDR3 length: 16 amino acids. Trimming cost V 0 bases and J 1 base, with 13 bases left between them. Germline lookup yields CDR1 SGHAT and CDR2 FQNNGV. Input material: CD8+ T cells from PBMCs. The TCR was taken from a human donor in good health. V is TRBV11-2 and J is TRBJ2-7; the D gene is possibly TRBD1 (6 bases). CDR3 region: CASSLDTGWGSYEQYF. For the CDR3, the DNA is TGTGCCAGCAGCTTAGACACAGGGTGGGGATCCTACGAGCAGTACTTC. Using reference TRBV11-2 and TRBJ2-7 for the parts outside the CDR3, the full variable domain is EAGVAQSPRYKIIEKRQSVAFWCNPISGHATLYWYQQILGQGPKLLIQFQNNGVVDDSQLPKDRFSAERLKGVDSTLKIQPAKLEDSAVYLCASSLDTGWGSYEQYFGPGTRLTVT.